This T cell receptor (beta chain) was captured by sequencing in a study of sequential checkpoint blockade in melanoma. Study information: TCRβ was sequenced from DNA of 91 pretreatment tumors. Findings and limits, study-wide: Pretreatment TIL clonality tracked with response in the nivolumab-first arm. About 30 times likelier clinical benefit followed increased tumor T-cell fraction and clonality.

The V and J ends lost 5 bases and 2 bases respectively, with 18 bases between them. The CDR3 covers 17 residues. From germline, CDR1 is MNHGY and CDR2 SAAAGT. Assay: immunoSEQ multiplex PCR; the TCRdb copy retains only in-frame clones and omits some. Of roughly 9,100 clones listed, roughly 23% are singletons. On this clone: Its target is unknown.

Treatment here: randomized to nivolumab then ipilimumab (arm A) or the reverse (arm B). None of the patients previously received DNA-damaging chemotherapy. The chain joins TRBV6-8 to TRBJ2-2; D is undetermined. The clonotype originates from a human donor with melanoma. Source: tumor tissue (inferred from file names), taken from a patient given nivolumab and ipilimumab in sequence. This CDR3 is CASSVVGSGRNTGELFF. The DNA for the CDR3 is TGTGCCAGCAGTGTGGTGGGGTCAGGCCGTAACACCGGGGAGCTGTTTTTT.